These T cell receptor beta chains were read from a single sample in a study of cytomegalovirus exposure and HLA in healthy donors. The protocol was immunoSEQ multiplex PCR, while the TCRdb copy is restricted to in-frame clones and leaves out a portion. The data hold over 150,000 clones, with just under 85% observed a single time. The sequencing sample was made of PBMCs. These receptors all come from a girl aged 5 to 17 in good health and CMV-seropositive. CDR3s include the opening cysteine and the closing phenylalanine or tryptophan. Not every row has a clone size; where given, it reads once, few, many or a size class.

clone size: NA; J gene: TRBJ1-1; V gene: TRBV6-5; CDR3 protein: CASSYRGLYTEAFF
clone size: NA; J gene: TRBJ1-4; V gene: TRBV6-6; CDR3 protein: CASSGQGADEKLFF
clone size: NA; J gene: TRBJ1-1; V gene: TRBV27; CDR3 protein: CASSLSTGWDEAFF
clone size: NA; J gene: TRBJ2-5; V gene: TRBV7-2; CDR3 protein: CASSPTLHGGAKETQYF
clone size: few; J gene: TRBJ2-5; V gene: TRBV19; CDR3 protein: CASSTSAGAETQYF
clone size: NA; J gene: TRBJ2-3; V gene: TRBV5-4; CDR3 protein: CASSYGGAGPTDTQYF
clone size: once; J gene: TRBJ1-1; V gene: TRBV7-8; CDR3 protein: CASSLGSTATNTEAFF
clone size: NA; J gene: TRBJ1-2; V gene: TRBV27; CDR3 protein: CASSLSTGGYGYTF
clone size: NA; J gene: TRBJ2-5; V gene: TRBV7-2; CDR3 protein: CASSPRTGQETQYF
clone size: NA; J gene: TRBJ2-2; V gene: TRBV4-1; CDR3 protein: CASSQVPSGRYTGELFF
clone size: NA; J gene: TRBJ2-1; V gene: TRBV4-1; CDR3 protein: CASSPKKQGNSEQFF
clone size: NA; J gene: TRBJ1-1; V gene: TRBV9; CDR3 protein: CASSVGGLLLLGDRVNTEAFF
clone size: NA; J gene: TRBJ1-2; V gene: TRBV18; CDR3 protein: CASSPPIRQRKTF
clone size: NA; J gene: TRBJ2-3; V gene: TRBV18; CDR3 protein: CASSPGQTDTQYF
clone size: NA; J gene: TRBJ1-1; V gene: TRBV9; CDR3 protein: CASSSGQNTEAFF
clone size: NA; J gene: TRBJ1-2; V gene: TRBV18; CDR3 protein: CASSPETATYGYTF
clone size: NA; J gene: TRBJ2-3; V gene: TRBV6-5; CDR3 protein: CASGLIDTQYF
clone size: NA; J gene: TRBJ2-1; V gene: TRBV5-1; CDR3 protein: CASSLYGEDEQFF
clone size: NA; J gene: TRBJ2-7; V gene: TRBV27; CDR3 protein: CASSLSAGYSYEQYF
clone size: NA; J gene: TRBJ2-7; V gene: TRBV6-1; CDR3 protein: CASSEMVPTSFSYEQYF
clone size: NA; J gene: TRBJ2-7; V gene: TRBV4-1; CDR3 protein: CASSQDRLVYEQYF
clone size: NA; J gene: TRBJ1-1; V gene: TRBV27; CDR3 protein: CASRPTGLSANTEAFF
clone size: NA; J gene: TRBJ2-5; V gene: TRBV19; CDR3 protein: CASSFGGGPRETQYF
clone size: NA; J gene: TRBJ2-1; V gene: TRBV7-9; CDR3 protein: CASSLVGGERGPYNEQFF
clone size: NA; J gene: TRBJ1-1; V gene: TRBV27; CDR3 protein: CASSISGTLNTEAFF
clone size: once; J gene: TRBJ1-3; V gene: TRBV2; CDR3 protein: CASSGNYLKRAGNTIYF
clone size: NA; J gene: TRBJ1-1; V gene: TRBV2; CDR3 protein: CASSPDRGVRGSSEAFF
clone size: few; J gene: TRBJ2-7; V gene: TRBV5-1; CDR3 protein: CASSFLAGATYEQYF
clone size: NA; J gene: TRBJ1-5; V gene: TRBV2; CDR3 protein: CASSETRAGLRDQPQHF
clone size: NA; J gene: TRBJ2-1; V gene: TRBV6-5; CDR3 protein: CASSEDSYNEQFF
clone size: NA; J gene: NA; V gene: TRBV5-6; CDR3 protein: CASSSPRDRGLYEQYF
clone size: NA; J gene: TRBJ2-3; V gene: TRBV7-9; CDR3 protein: CASSARLAGEQGTDTQYF
clone size: once; J gene: TRBJ2-2; V gene: TRBV5-6; CDR3 protein: CASSPTGAPNTGELFF
clone size: few; J gene: TRBJ2-1; V gene: TRBV4-1; CDR3 protein: CASSPDSYNEQFF
clone size: NA; J gene: TRBJ2-5; V gene: TRBV4-1; CDR3 protein: CASSPGWLGGATYQETQYF
clone size: NA; J gene: TRBJ1-5; V gene: TRBV7-2; CDR3 protein: CASSVGGTYNYQPQHF